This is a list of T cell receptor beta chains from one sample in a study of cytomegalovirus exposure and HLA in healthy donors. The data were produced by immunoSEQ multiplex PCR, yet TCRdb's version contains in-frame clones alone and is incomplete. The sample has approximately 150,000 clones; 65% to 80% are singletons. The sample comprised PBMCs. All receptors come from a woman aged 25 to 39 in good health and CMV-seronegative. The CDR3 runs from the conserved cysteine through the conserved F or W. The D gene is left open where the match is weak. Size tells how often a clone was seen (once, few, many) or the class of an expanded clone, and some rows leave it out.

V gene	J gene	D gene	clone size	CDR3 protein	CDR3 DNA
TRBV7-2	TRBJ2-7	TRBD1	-	CASSSGVDRAYEQYF	TGTGCCAGCAGCTCTGGCGTCGACAGGGCCTACGAGCAGTACTTC
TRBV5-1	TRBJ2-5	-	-	CASSLGRGGQETQYF	TGCGCCAGCAGCTTGGGGAGGGGGGGACAAGAGACCCAGTACTTC
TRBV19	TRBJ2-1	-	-	CASSMGKGESYNEQFF	TGTGCCAGTAGTATGGGGAAGGGGGAGTCCTACAATGAGCAGTTCTTC
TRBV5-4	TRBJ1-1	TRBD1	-	CASSEDRAFHMNTEAFF	TGTGCCAGCAGCGAAGACAGGGCCTTCCACATGAACACTGAAGCTTTCTTT
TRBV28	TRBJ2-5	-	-	CASSFIPGTQYF	TGTGCCAGCAGTTTCATCCCCGGGACCCAGTACTTC
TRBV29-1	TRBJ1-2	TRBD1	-	CSAGTGIRGYTF	TGCAGCGCTGGGACAGGGATCCGTGGCTACACCTTC
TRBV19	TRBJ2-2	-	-	CASSIGGTVPGELFF	TGTGCCAGTAGTATAGGCGGGACAGTTCCCGGGGAGCTGTTTTTT
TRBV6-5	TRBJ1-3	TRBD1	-	CASSSETGMAGNTIYF	TGTGCCAGCAGTTCCGAGACAGGGATGGCTGGAAACACCATATATTTT
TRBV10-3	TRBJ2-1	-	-	CAISDPAPGRLDEQFF	TGTGCCATCAGTGACCCCGCCCCAGGGCGTTTGGATGAGCAGTTCTTC
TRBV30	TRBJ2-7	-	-	CAYGEQYEQYF	TGTGCCTACGGGGAGCAATACGAGCAGTACTTC
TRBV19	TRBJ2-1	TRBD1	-	CASSTQGQGYNEQFF	TGTGCCAGTAGTACCCAGGGACAGGGCTACAATGAGCAGTTCTTC
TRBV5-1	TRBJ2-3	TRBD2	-	CASTLAVEGDTQYF	TGCGCCAGTACCCTAGCGGTGGAGGGAGATACGCAGTATTTT
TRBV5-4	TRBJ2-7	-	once	CASSDRDLRQYF	TGTGCCAGCAGCGATCGGGACTTGCGGCAGTACTTC
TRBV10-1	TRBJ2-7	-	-	CASRRRGGSSYEQYF	TGCGCCAGCAGGAGAAGGGGGGGGTCCTCCTACGAGCAGTACTTC
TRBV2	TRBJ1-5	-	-	CASTFSELSSNQPQHF	TGTGCCAGCACCTTCTCGGAGCTCTCGAGCAATCAGCCCCAGCATTTT
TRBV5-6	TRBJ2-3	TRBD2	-	CASSFGTRTDTQYF	TGTGCCAGCAGCTTCGGGACTAGGACAGATACGCAGTATTTT
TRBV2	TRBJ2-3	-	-	CASSGYLAGDTQYF	TGTGCCAGCAGCGGGTACTTAGCAGGGGATACGCAGTATTTT
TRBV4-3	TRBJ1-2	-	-	CASSQEPVTNYGYTF	TGCGCCAGCAGCCAAGAGCCAGTTACTAACTATGGCTACACCTTC
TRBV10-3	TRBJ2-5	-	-	CAISEGMVQGQETQYF	TGTGCCATCAGTGAAGGGATGGTGCAGGGTCAAGAGACCCAGTACTTC
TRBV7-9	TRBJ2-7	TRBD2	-	CASSPSSGREAYEQYF	TGTGCCAGCAGCCCAAGTAGCGGGAGAGAGGCCTACGAGCAGTACTTC
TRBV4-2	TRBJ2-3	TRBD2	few	CASSQVDPSGNTQYF	TGTGCCAGCAGCCAAGTCGATCCTAGCGGCAATACGCAGTATTTT
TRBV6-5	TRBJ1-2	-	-	CASKDTPNYGYTF	TGTGCCAGTAAGGACACCCCCAACTATGGCTACACCTTC
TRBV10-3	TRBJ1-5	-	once	CAISESRDTRQPQHF	TGTGCCATCAGTGAGTCAAGAGACACTCGGCAGCCCCAGCATTTT
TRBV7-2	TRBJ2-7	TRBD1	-	CASSPVLTGGDEQYF	TGTGCCAGCAGCCCAGTCCTGACAGGGGGCGACGAGCAGTACTTC
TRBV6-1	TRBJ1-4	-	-	CASSGPGVGEKLFF	TGTGCCAGCAGTGGGCCGGGGGTCGGTGAAAAACTGTTTTTT
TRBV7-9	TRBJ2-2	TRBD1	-	CASSLKQGRNTGELFF	TGTGCCAGCAGCCTCAAACAGGGGCGGAACACCGGGGAGCTGTTTTTT
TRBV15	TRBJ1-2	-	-	CATSLAGEVYGYTF	TGTGCCACCAGTCTGGCAGGGGAAGTCTATGGCTACACCTTC
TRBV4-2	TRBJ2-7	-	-	CASSQEGQGPTYEQYF	TGTGCCAGCAGCCAAGAAGGGCAGGGGCCAACCTACGAGCAGTACTTC
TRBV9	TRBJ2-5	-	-	CASSVGVAREYQETQYF	TGTGCCAGCAGCGTAGGAGTAGCGCGAGAGTACCAAGAGACCCAGTACTTC
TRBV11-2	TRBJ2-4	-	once	CASSLDRLAKNIQYF	TGTGCCAGCAGCTTAGACAGACTAGCCAAAAACATTCAGTACTTC
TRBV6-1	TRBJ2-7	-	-	CASRPGHFYEQYF	TGTGCCAGCAGACCGGGACACTTCTACGAGCAGTACTTC
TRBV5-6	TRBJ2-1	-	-	CASSLVRADSLYNEQFF	TGTGCCAGCAGCTTGGTGAGAGCGGATAGCTTGTACAATGAGCAGTTCTTC
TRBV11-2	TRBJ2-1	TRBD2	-	CASSFGLAGGNEQFF	TGTGCCAGCAGCTTCGGACTAGCGGGAGGCAATGAGCAGTTCTTC
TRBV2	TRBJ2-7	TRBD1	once	CASSGTGYYEQYF	TGTGCCAGCAGTGGGACAGGGTACTACGAGCAGTACTTC
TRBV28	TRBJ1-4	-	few	CASRYPQANEKLFF	TGTGCCAGCAGATACCCCCAGGCTAATGAAAAACTGTTTTTT
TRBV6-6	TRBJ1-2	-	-	CASSLRGGNYGYTF	TGTGCCAGCAGCCTAAGAGGGGGTAACTATGGCTACACCTTC